Following are 6 T cell receptor beta chains from one sample sequenced in a study of shared clonotypes between healthy human individuals. Clones were sequenced by immunoSEQ multiplex PCR, and TCRdb holds only the in-frame ones, with some missing. The data hold some 2,000,000 clones, with roughly 94% observed a single time. Input material: naive CD4+ T cells sorted from blood. Described subset: CD45RA+ positively selected. Receptor source: a man younger than 35 in good health.

The J gene is TRBJ2-5, the V gene TRBV7-6; D may correspond to TRBD1 or TRBD2 (5 bases each). The germline V gene encodes CDR1 SGHVS and CDR2 FNYEAQ. The CDR3 is made up of 15 amino acids. V lost 5 bases to trimming and J lost 4 bases, with 17 bases between them. In DNA form, the CDR3 reads TGTGCCAGCAGCATCCAACGAGAGGGGCTAGAGACCCAGTACTTC. As protein: CASSIQREGLETQYF.

The rearrangement uses TRBV7-9 and TRBJ2-2, with D hard to call. The CDR3 is 14 residues long. Between the trimmed V and J ends, which lost 1 base and 5 bases, there was a span of 8 bases. The V gene's germline CDR1 is SEHNR and CDR2 FQNEAQ (reference sequence). CDR3 DNA sequence: TGTGCCAGCAGCTTAGTAGCTTGGACCGGGGAGCTGTTTTTT. Its protein is CASSLVAWTGELFF.

The chain recombines TRBV10-3 with TRBJ2-4; D uncertain. CDR1 ENHRY and CDR2 SYGVKD come from the germline V gene. There are 15 residues in the CDR3. Trimming removed 2 bases at V and 0 bases at J, with 8 bases between. The CDR3 is CAISETDLAKNIQYF. The CDR3 bases are TGTGCCATCAGTGAGACCGATTTAGCCAAAAACATTCAGTACTTC.

The rearrangement uses TRBV6-5 and TRBJ1-6; no definite D call. V lost 5 bases and J 2 bases, leaving 7 bases between the germline ends. Per germline, CDR1 MNHEY and CDR2 SVGAGI. This CDR3 is built from 14 residues. The CDR3 region is CASSRVPYNSPLHF. In DNA, the CDR3 is TGTGCCAGCAGTAGGGTTCCCTATAATTCACCCCTCCACTTT.

There are a few counts of this clone. The chain is built from TRBV6-5 and TRBJ2-7; D is perhaps TRBD2 (5 bases). Trimming left V 10 bases short and J 4 bases short, with 11 bases between. CDR3 length: 11 amino acids. CDR1 MNHEY and CDR2 SVGAGI come from the germline V gene. The CDR3 protein is CATKRGYEQYF. The CDR3 nucleotides read TGTGCCACCAAGCGAGGGTACGAGCAGTACTTC.

This clone was recorded only once. The chain links TRBV7-8 to TRBJ2-5; D unclear. There are 12 residues in the CDR3. Trimming pared 1 base from V and 4 bases from J, leaving 4 bases between. Germline V gene lookup returns CDR1 SGHVS and CDR2 FQNEAQ. CDR3 nucleotide sequence: TGTGCCAGCAGCTTAGATCGAGAGACCCAGTACTTC. Its translation: CASSLDRETQYF. Looking up the rest from reference TRBV7-8 and TRBJ2-5 gives the full variable domain: GAGVSQSPRYKVAKRGQDVALRCDPISGHVSLFWYQQALGQGPEFLTYFQNEAQLDKSGLPSDRFFAERPEGSVSTLKIQRTQQEDSAVYLCASSLDRETQYFGPGTRLLVL.